The 15 T cell receptor beta chains in this list originate from one sample, sequenced in a study of blood T cell repertoires in COVID-19. Assay: immunoSEQ multiplex PCR; the TCRdb copy retains only in-frame clones and omits some. Of roughly 220,000 clones in the sample, about four fifths were seen once. Sequencing input: peripheral blood. These receptors all come from a woman younger than 45 who had recovered from COVID-19.

The V call is TRBV6-5, the J call TRBJ1-1; the D gene is possibly TRBD1 (5 bases). Germline-derived CDR1 and CDR2 are MNHEY and SVGAGI. The CDR3 sequence is 14 residues long. V shed 5 bases and J shed 4 bases, with 14 bases lying between them. CDR3: CASSPRGGVTEAFF. In nucleotides, the CDR3 is TGTGCCAGCAGTCCCCGGGGGGGGGTCACTGAAGCTTTCTTT.

The rearrangement links TRBV28 to TRBJ2-3; D remains ambiguous. Trimming stripped 8 bases from V and 0 bases from J, with 12 bases between. Germline values: CDR1 MDHEN, CDR2 SYDVKM. The CDR3 sequence is 14 residues long. The CDR3 loop is CASRLVTSTDTQYF. Here the CDR3 DNA reads TGTGCCAGCCGACTGGTAACTAGCACAGATACGCAGTATTTT.

The chain employs TRBV5-1 and TRBJ2-1; 9 positions agree with TRBD2. In germline, CDR1 is SGHRS, CDR2 YFSETQ. The CDR3 extends over 16 amino acids. Trimming took 5 bases from V and 4 from J; bases not matched to a gene: 10. Here the CDR3 DNA reads TGCGCCAGCAGTCCCCTAGCGGGACATCGTTACAATGAGCAGTTCTTC. It encodes CASSPLAGHRYNEQFF.

This sequence joins TRBV24-1 and TRBJ1-2; 8 positions agree with TRBD1. The CDR3 is 14 amino acids. Trimming at V came to 6 bases and at J to 4 bases, leaving 6 bases not matched to a gene. CDR1 and CDR2 (germline): KGHDR, SFDVKD. CDR3 nucleotides: TGTGCCACCAGTCCTGGACAGGGTGGCTATGGCTACACCTTC. Protein sequence: CATSPGQGGYGYTF.

The V gene is TRBV28, the J gene TRBJ2-1; TRBD1 aligns across 7 bases. The J segment lost 4 bases and the V segment lost 2 bases, leaving 5 bases of the junction unmatched. The CDR3 sequence is 15 residues long. Germline lookup yields CDR1 MDHEN and CDR2 SYDVKM. The CDR3 loop reads CASSLLGTAYNEQFF. Here the CDR3 DNA reads TGTGCCAGCAGTTTACTCGGGACAGCTTACAATGAGCAGTTCTTC.

The chain employs TRBV5-4 and TRBJ2-1; 8 bases agree with TRBD1. V dropped 2 bases and J dropped 4; count of bases not matched to a gene: 2. This CDR3 spans 14 amino acids. Germline V lookup: CDR1 SGHNT, CDR2 YYREEE (reference sequence). This CDR3 is CASSFRTGYNEQFF. CDR3 bases: TGTGCCAGCAGCTTCCGGACAGGGTACAATGAGCAGTTCTTC. The full variable domain, its missing parts supplied by reference TRBV5-4 and TRBJ2-1, is ETGVTQSPTHLIKTRGQQVTLRCSSQSGHNTVSWYQQALGQGPQFIFQYYREEENGRGNFPPRFSGLQFPNYSSELNVNALELDDSALYLCASSFRTGYNEQFFGPGTRLTVL.

The chain has TRBV7-9 and TRBJ2-4; D is possibly TRBD2 (5 bases). CDR1 and CDR2 from the germline V gene are SEHNR and FQNEAQ (reference sequence). Trimming removed 5 bases from V and 0 bases from J, with 11 bases in between. The CDR3 covers 15 residues. The CDR3 loop reads CASSESGVAKNIQYF. The CDR3 nucleotides read TGTGCCAGCAGCGAGAGCGGAGTAGCCAAAAACATTCAGTACTTC.

The V call is TRBV6-5, the J call TRBJ1-1, with a possible D match to TRBD1 (6 bases). Trimming took off 2 bases at V and 1 base at J, with 11 bases between the two ends. Germline V gives CDR1 MNHEY, CDR2 SVGAGI. The CDR3 spans 15 residues. Written as DNA, the CDR3 is TGTGCCAGCAGTTACCGGGACACCCCGAACACTGAAGCTTTCTTT. Encoded protein: CASSYRDTPNTEAFF.

Only one count was recorded for this clone. The chain joins TRBV25-1 to TRBJ1-2; 9 nucleotides align to TRBD1. This CDR3 contains 12 residues. V shed 8 bases and J 7 bases; nucleotides not matched to a gene: 5. The V gene's germline CDR1 is MGHDK and CDR2 SYGVNS. The CDR3 DNA sequence: TGTGCCAGCCGGGGACAGGGTGGTGGCTACACCTTC. Translating it yields CASRGQGGGYTF.

This clone was recorded once. The V call is TRBV2, the J call TRBJ2-1; D is unclear. The ends were cut back, 7 bases at V and 3 bases at J, with 10 bases in the middle. This CDR3 comprises 13 residues. Germline-derived CDR1 and CDR2 are SNHLY and FYNNEI. This CDR3 reads CASTRVSYNEQFF. The CDR3 DNA reads TGTGCCAGCACGCGAGTTAGCTACAATGAGCAGTTCTTC. The full variable domain, in which reference TRBV2 and TRBJ2-1 provide the parts outside the CDR3, is EPEVTQTPSHQVTQMGQEVILRCVPISNHLYFYWYRQILGQKVEFLVSFYNNEISEKSEIFDDQFSVERPDGSNFTLKIRSTKLEDSAMYFCASTRVSYNEQFFGPGTRLTVL.

J is TRBJ1-5 and V is TRBV29-1; 10 nucleotides agree with TRBD1. V lost 6 bases to trimming and J lost 5 bases; unmatched junction nucleotides: 4. Germline V gene lookup returns CDR1 SQVTM and CDR2 ANQGSEA. This CDR3 has 13 residues. The CDR3 loop is CSVGDRGDQPQHF. CDR3 DNA sequence: TGCAGCGTAGGGGACAGGGGAGATCAGCCCCAGCATTTT.

V gene TRBV5-1 combines with J gene TRBJ2-7; 7 positions agree with TRBD1. Unmatched junction bases numbered 7, after V lost 2 bases and J lost 2 bases. This CDR3 contains 15 residues. Per germline, CDR1 SGHRS and CDR2 YFSETQ. CDR3 bases: TGCGCCAGCAGCTTACGAGACAGGGTCCCCTACGAGCAGTACTTC. This encodes CASSLRDRVPYEQYF. Filled out from reference TRBV5-1 and TRBJ2-7, the complete variable domain reads KAGVTQTPRYLIKTRGQQVTLSCSPISGHRSVSWYQQTPGQGLQFLFEYFSETQRNKGNFPGRFSGRQFSNSRSEMNVSTLELGDSALYLCASSLRDRVPYEQYFGPGTRLTVT.

This chain connects TRBV27 to TRBJ1-1, with D possibly matching TRBD1 (5 bases). V was cut by 0 bases and J by 4 bases, with 12 bases left in between. Germline CDR1 MNHEY, CDR2 SMNVEV (reference sequence). The CDR3 covers 15 residues. As DNA, the CDR3 is TGTGCCAGCAGTTTATCCCCAGGGTTGGGCACTGAAGCTTTCTTT. Protein: CASSLSPGLGTEAFF.

The chain carries TRBV5-1 and TRBJ1-2; 11 bases are a match to TRBD1. V dropped 4 bases and J dropped 13; count of bases not matched to a gene: 12. CDR3 size: 14 residues. Germline V lookup: CDR1 SGHRS, CDR2 YFSETQ. In DNA form, the CDR3 reads TGCGCCAGCAGCATAAGGACAGGGGGCGAATTCGGCACCTTC. Its protein product is CASSIRTGGEFGTF. The full variable domain, in which reference TRBV5-1 and TRBJ1-2 provide the parts outside the CDR3, is KAGVTQTPRYLIKTRGQQVTLSCSPISGHRSVSWYQQTPGQGLQFLFEYFSETQRNKGNFPGRFSGRQFSNSRSEMNVSTLELGDSALYLCASSIRTGGEFGTFGSGTRLTVV.

The chain combines TRBV5-1 with TRBJ2-1, with 7 bases lining up with TRBD1. This CDR3 region has 15 residues. Germline CDR1 SGHRS, CDR2 YFSETQ. Losses at the gene ends were 4 bases for V and 5 bases for J; bases not matched to a gene: 9. CDR3 sequence reads: CASSLYRTGNNEQFF. The CDR3 DNA follows: TGCGCCAGCAGCCTATATCGGACAGGAAACAATGAGCAGTTCTTC.